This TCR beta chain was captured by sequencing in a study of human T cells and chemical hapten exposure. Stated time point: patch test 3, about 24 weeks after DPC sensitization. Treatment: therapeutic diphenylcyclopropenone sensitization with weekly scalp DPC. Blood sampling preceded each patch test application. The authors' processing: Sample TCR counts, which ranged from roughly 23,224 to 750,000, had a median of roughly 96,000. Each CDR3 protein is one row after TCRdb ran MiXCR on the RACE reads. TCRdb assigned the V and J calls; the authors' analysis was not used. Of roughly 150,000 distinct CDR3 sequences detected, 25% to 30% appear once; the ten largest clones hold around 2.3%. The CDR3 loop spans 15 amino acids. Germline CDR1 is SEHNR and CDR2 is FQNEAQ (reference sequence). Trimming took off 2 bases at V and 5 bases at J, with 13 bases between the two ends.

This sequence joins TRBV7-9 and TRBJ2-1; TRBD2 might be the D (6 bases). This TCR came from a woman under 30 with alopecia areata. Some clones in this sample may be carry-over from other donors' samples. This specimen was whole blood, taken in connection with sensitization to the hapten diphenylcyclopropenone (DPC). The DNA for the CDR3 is TGTGCCAGCAGCTTAACGGGAGCCAAGAACAATGAGCAGTTCTTC. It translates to CASSLTGAKNNEQFF.